This T cell receptor (beta chain) is drawn from a study of T cells in Graves' hyperthyroidism and ophthalmopathy. Study results and caveats: Most thyroid clonotypes expanded above 0.001 appeared in blood too.

Amplification of TCR beta CDR3 regions used RNA as the template. Researchers ran a first-round RT-PCR on the TCR CDR3 using the HTBI primer set. Using its own MiXCR run on the multiplex PCR reads, TCRdb lists one record per CDR3 protein. The sample includes about 680,000 distinct CDR3 sequences, approximately 40% of them seen just once. This CDR3 contains 14 residues. Trimming removed 6 bases from V and 3 bases from J, with 12 bases in between. Germline loops: CDR1 SEHNR, CDR2 FQNEAQ (reference sequence). Patients aged 18 to 65 had newly diagnosed hyperthyroidism that had lasted under 2 months. Many counts were recorded for this clonotype. Its matching antigen is unknown.

The sequenced sample was blood. The receptor's source is a woman aged 40 to 49 with Graves' hyperthyroidism. The chain is built from TRBV7-9 and TRBJ1-5, with D possibly matching TRBD1 (5 bases). CDR3 DNA sequence: TGTGCCAGCAGTACCGGGACGGTCAATCAGCCCCAGCATTTT. Protein product: CASSTGTVNQPQHF.